The 11 T cell receptor beta chains reported below all come from one sample, sequenced in a study of T-cell memory formation after mild COVID-19. Each CDR3 protein gets one entry after TCRdb re-called the 5' RACE reads with MiXCR. The data show about 120,000 distinct CDR3 sequences, with 16% seen just once and around 14% held by the top ten. Material: PBMCs or a T cell subset sorted from them (not recorded which). All receptors come from an adult woman who had mild COVID-19 (a few samples of this study predate the infection). Cell type and time point are not known.

This clonotype was seen only a few times. The chain couples TRBV12-3 or TRBV12-4 to TRBJ1-2, with 8 bases aligning to TRBD1. This CDR3 contains 16 residues. Trimming cost V 4 bases and J 4 bases; bases outside gene matches: 11. CDR3 loop: CASSWTRTGQGYGYTF. The CDR3 nucleotides read TGTGCCAGCAGTTGGACCCGGACAGGGCAGGGCTATGGCTACACCTTC.

The chain is built from TRBV29-1 and TRBJ2-1; D gene uncertain. Between the trimmed V and J ends, which lost 7 bases and 7 bases, there was a span of 14 bases. Germline values: CDR1 SQVTM, CDR2 ANQGSEA. The CDR3 runs 12 residues. CDR3 in DNA: TGCAGCGCCGACCTTCGCCCGAATGAGCAGTTCTTC. Translating gives CSADLRPNEQFF.

This clonotype was counted only a few times. The rearrangement links TRBV5-6 to TRBJ1-2; no definite D call. CDR1 is SGHDT and CDR2 is YYEEEE in the germline V gene. V dropped 2 bases and J dropped 6 bases, with 5 bases sitting between them. CDR3 length: 11 residues. CDR3 nucleotide sequence: TGTGCCAGCAGCTTCGCCCATGGCTACACCTTC. It yields the protein CASSFAHGYTF.

The rearrangement links TRBV7-6 to TRBJ1-1, with a possible D match to TRBD1 (5 bases). Germline V lookup: CDR1 SGHVS, CDR2 FNYEAQ. CDR3 length: 15 residues. Trimming pared 5 bases from V and 3 bases from J, leaving 16 bases between. CDR3 in amino acids: CASSPLGGEDTEAFF. The CDR3 bases are TGTGCCAGCAGCCCACTCGGAGGGGAAGACACTGAAGCTTTCTTT. The whole variable domain, remainder taken from reference TRBV7-6 and TRBJ1-1, is GAGVSQSPRYKVTKRGQDVALRCDPISGHVSLYWYRQALGQGPEFLTYFNYEAQQDKSGLPNDRFSAERPEGSISTLTIQRTEQRDSAMYRCASSPLGGEDTEAFFGQGTRLTVV.

The chain has TRBV11-1 and TRBJ2-1; 10 nucleotides line up with TRBD2. The CDR3 totals 15 residues. The V segment lost 5 bases and the J segment 9 bases; nucleotides outside the gene matches: 10. The V gene's germline CDR1 is SGHAT and CDR2 FQDESV (reference sequence). CDR3 sequence: CASSPGTSASREQFF. The DNA of the CDR3 is TGTGCCAGCAGCCCCGGGACTAGCGCGTCGCGTGAGCAGTTCTTC. The full variable domain, in which reference TRBV11-1 and TRBJ2-1 provide the parts outside the CDR3, is EAEVAQSPRYKITEKSQAVAFWCDPISGHATLYWYRQILGQGPELLVQFQDESVVDDSQLPKDRFSAERLKGVDSTLKIQPAELGDSAMYLCASSPGTSASREQFFGPGTRLTVL.

The chain carries TRBV14 and TRBJ2-6, with 10 positions matching TRBD1. J lost 2 bases, V lost 0 bases, and 4 bases had no gene match. The germline V gene has CDR1 SGHDN and CDR2 FVKESK. The CDR3 sequence is 18 residues long. CDR3 region: CASSQETGGLAGANVLTF. Written as DNA, the CDR3 is TGTGCCAGCAGCCAAGAGACAGGGGGCCTAGCTGGGGCCAACGTCCTGACTTTC.

The V call is TRBV7-2, the J call TRBJ2-7, with D possibly TRBD1 on 7 matching bases. The CDR3 extends over 17 amino acids. With 5 bases removed from V and 2 bases from J, the gap between germline ends came to 22 bases. Germline CDR1 is SGHTA and CDR2 is FQGNSA. CDR3 in amino acids: CASSRKGGGTGTYEQYF. The CDR3, as DNA: TGTGCCAGCAGCCGAAAAGGGGGCGGGACGGGCACCTACGAGCAGTACTTC.

CDR3 DNA: TGTGCCAGCAGCTTAGCATCGGACGGGTACGAGCAGTACTTC. Translation: CASSLASDGYEQYF. The rearrangement links TRBV7-3 to TRBJ2-7; no clear D gene. The length of the CDR3 is 14 residues. V lost 2 bases to trimming and J lost 4 bases, with 12 bases between them. The germline V gene encodes CDR1 SGHTA and CDR2 FQGTGA.

V gene TRBV14 combines with J gene TRBJ2-7; D is possibly TRBD1 (6 bases). V was cut by 0 bases and J by 7 bases, with 19 bases left in between. The CDR3 is made up of 16 amino acids. Germline V CDR1 and CDR2: SGHDN, FVKESK. Written as DNA, the CDR3 is TGTGCCAGCAGCCAAGATCTGGTCAGGGGTGCATGGGAGCAGTACTTC. It codes for CASSQDLVRGAWEQYF.

This chain joins TRBV29-1 and TRBJ2-7; D remains ambiguous. CDR3 length equals 13 residues. CDR1 and CDR2 from the germline V gene are SQVTM and ANQGSEA. Deletions cut 8 bases from V and 5 bases from J, with 19 bases between. DNA of the CDR3: TGCAGCACGATGGACGAGAGTTACCACGAGCAGTACTTC. Its protein is CSTMDESYHEQYF.

A few counts support this clonotype. This chain connects TRBV7-6 to TRBJ2-3; D is unclear. Per the germline V gene, CDR1 is SGHVS and CDR2 is FNYEAQ. V was shortened by 4 bases and J by 2 bases, with 4 bases between the two germline ends. The CDR3 spans 12 residues. CDR3 protein: CASSSFTDTQYF. CDR3 bases: TGTGCCAGCAGCTCATTCACAGATACGCAGTATTTT.